A selection of T cell receptor beta chains follows, all from one sample in a study of cytotoxic CD8 clonotypes in ibrutinib-treated CLL. Some clones are missing from TCRdb's copy, which holds only in-frame ones; the method was immunoSEQ multiplex PCR. This table holds more than 15,000 clones, about 70% found once. The source was PBMCs, collected before ibrutinib treatment. All receptors come from a human donor with chronic lymphocytic leukemia. The CDR3 runs from the conserved cysteine through the conserved F or W. A D gene is named only where the DNA matches it firmly. Rows may omit the clone size; those that give it use once, few, many or a size class.

TRBJ2-7 | - | - | TRBV15 | TGTGCCACCAGCAGAGAAAGGGTACCGGGGAACGAGCAGTACTTC | CATSRERVPGNEQYF
TRBJ1-3 | - | - | TRBV19 | TGTGCCAGTAACCTCGATGGACAGTCTGGAAACACCATATATTTT | CASNLDGQSGNTIYF
TRBJ2-2 | - | - | TRBV5-1 | TGCGCCAGCAGCTTGGAAGGGAGGCGTAACACCGGGGAGCTGTTTTTT | CASSLEGRRNTGELFF
TRBJ1-1 | - | - | TRBV11-2 | TGTGCCAGCAGCTTGGGGGGCGTAGAAGCTTTCTTT | CASSLGGVEAFF
TRBJ2-1 | - | - | TRBV7-9 | TGTGCCAGCAGCTTAGCGGGGGGCCAAGCCAATGAGCAGTTCTTC | CASSLAGGQANEQFF
TRBJ2-5 | - | TRBD2 | TRBV6-1 | TGTGCCAGCAGTGAAGGGAGTAAGGCGGGGGGGCAAGAGACCCAGTACTTC | CASSEGSKAGGQETQYF
TRBJ2-7 | - | TRBD2 | TRBV6-5 | TGTGCCAGCAGTTACAATATCGGGGGGTACGAGCAGTACTTC | CASSYNIGGYEQYF
TRBJ1-1 | - | - | TRBV6-4 | TGTGCCAGCAGTCTGGGGACTGAAGCTTTCTTT | CASSLGTEAFF
TRBJ1-3 | - | - | TRBV5-1 | TGCGCCAGCAGCTTGGGGTCGGAGGGCAACACCATATATTTT | CASSLGSEGNTIYF
TRBJ1-5 | few | TRBD1 | TRBV18 | TGTGCCAGCTCACCGTCAGGGGGGCAGCCCCAGCATTTT | CASSPSGGQPQHF
TRBJ2-3 | once | TRBD1 | TRBV6-1 | TGTGCCAGCAGTGACCGGGACAGGGATACGCAGTATTTT | CASSDRDRDTQYF
TRBJ1-6 | - | - | TRBV30 | TGTGCCTGGAGTGCCCGGGGCTGGGGAGGATCCTATAATTCACCCCTCCACTTT | CAWSARGWGGSYNSPLHF
TRBJ2-4 | - | - | TRBV5-6 | TGTGCCAGCAGCTCTGTACAGGTCAAAAACATTCAGTACTTC | CASSSVQVKNIQYF
TRBJ2-6 | few | - | TRBV2 | TGTGCCAGCCCGAGGGACTCTGGGGCCAACGTCCTGACTTTC | CASPRDSGANVLTF
TRBJ2-3 | - | TRBD2 | TRBV9 | TGTGCCAGCAGCGCTCTAGCGGGGGGATCAGATACGCAGTATTTT | CASSALAGGSDTQYF
TRBJ2-2 | - | - | TRBV5-1 | TGCGCCAGCAGCCAAAGAGGCAACGCGGCCGGGGAGCTGTTTTTT | CASSQRGNAAGELFF
TRBJ2-7 | - | - | TRBV7-9 | TGCGCCAGCAGCCAGGACCGCTCCTACGAGCAGTACTTC | CASSQDRSYEQYF
TRBJ2-7 | - | TRBD2 | TRBV5-1 | TGCGCCAGCAGCTTACGGACTAGCGGGATCAGAACCTACGAGCAGTACTTC | CASSLRTSGIRTYEQYF
TRBJ1-5 | - | - | TRBV18 | TGTGCCAGCTCACCAGGCAGGGTTGGCAATCAGCCCCAGCATTTT | CASSPGRVGNQPQHF
TRBJ2-7 | few | - | TRBV14 | TGTGCCAGCAGCCAAGCAGAGAGGAGGAGCTCCTACGAGCAGTACTTC | CASSQAERRSSYEQYF
TRBJ1-5 | - | - | TRBV6-1 | TGTGCCAGCAGTGACCTGGGAAACAATCAGCCCCAGCATTTT | CASSDLGNNQPQHF
TRBJ2-7 | once | TRBD1 | TRBV5-5 | TGTGCCAGCACTCTAGGAGGGACAGGGATCTACGAGCAGTACTTC | CASTLGGTGIYEQYF
TRBJ1-5 | - | - | TRBV2 | TGTGCCAGCAGTGACAACACCATTATTGTGCCCCAGCATTTT | CASSDNTIIVPQHF
TRBJ2-6 | - | TRBD1 | TRBV18 | TGTGCCAGCTCAGGGACAGGGATTGGGGCCAACGTCCTGACTTTC | CASSGTGIGANVLTF
TRBJ2-7 | - | - | TRBV2 | TGTGCCAGCGGTGTTGAGGGGTTCCGGCAGTACTTC | CASGVEGFRQYF
TRBJ1-5 | - | - | TRBV7-8 | TGTGCCAGCAGCTTGGGTTCGGGGGCGCCGGGGAATCAGCCCCAGCATTTT | CASSLGSGAPGNQPQHF